The sequence of this T cell receptor beta chain was determined in a study of cytomegalovirus exposure and HLA in healthy donors. Trimming removed 6 bases from V and 10 bases from J; junction bases left unmatched: 3. Germline V gene sequence: CDR1 MGHDK, CDR2 SYGVNS. The CDR3 sequence is 12 residues long. Turning to this clone: Its antigen is as yet unknown.

Regarding the study as a whole: A later analysis showed TCR association rates differing by HLA locus, peaking at DRB1 and lowest at HLA-C.

PCR employed 60 Vbeta and 13 Jbeta primers. Clones were read by immunoSEQ multiplex PCR, and TCRdb kept only the in-frame ones, dropping some. The sample records more than 95,000 clones, around 72% being singletons. The specimen sequenced was PBMCs. The V and J genes are TRBV25-1 and TRBJ1-4, with 9 bases fitting TRBD1. This TCR was sampled from a man aged 25 to 45 in good health and CMV-seronegative. CDR3 nucleotides: TGTGCCAGCAGACAGGGGGCCGGAAAACTGTTTTTT. Translation gives CASRQGAGKLFF.